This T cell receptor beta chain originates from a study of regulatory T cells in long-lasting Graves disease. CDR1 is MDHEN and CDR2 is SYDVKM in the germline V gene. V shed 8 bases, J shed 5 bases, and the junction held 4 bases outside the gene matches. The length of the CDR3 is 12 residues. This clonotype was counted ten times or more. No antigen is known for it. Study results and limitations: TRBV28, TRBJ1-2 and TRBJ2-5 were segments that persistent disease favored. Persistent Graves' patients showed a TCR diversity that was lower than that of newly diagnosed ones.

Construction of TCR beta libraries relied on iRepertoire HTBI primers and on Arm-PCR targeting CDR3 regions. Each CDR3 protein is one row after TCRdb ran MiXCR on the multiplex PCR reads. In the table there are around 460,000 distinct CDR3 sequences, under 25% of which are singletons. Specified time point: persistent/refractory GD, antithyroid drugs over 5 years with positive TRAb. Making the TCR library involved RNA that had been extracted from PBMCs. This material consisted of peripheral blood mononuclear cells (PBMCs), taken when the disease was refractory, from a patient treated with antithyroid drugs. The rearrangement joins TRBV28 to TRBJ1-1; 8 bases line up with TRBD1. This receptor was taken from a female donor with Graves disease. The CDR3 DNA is TGTGCCAGCCAGGGGGCTCTAACTGAAGCTTTCTTT. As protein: CASQGALTEAFF.